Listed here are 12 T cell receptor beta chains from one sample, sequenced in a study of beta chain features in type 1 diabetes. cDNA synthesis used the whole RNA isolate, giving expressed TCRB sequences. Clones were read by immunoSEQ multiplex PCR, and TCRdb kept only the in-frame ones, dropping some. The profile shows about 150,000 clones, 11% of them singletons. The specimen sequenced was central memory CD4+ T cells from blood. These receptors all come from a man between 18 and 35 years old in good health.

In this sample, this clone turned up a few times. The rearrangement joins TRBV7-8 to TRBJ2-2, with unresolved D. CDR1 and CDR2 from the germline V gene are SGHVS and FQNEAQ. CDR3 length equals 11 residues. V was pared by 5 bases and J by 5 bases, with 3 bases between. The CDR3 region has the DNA TGTGCCAGCAGCCCAACCGGGGAGCTGTTTTTT. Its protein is CASSPTGELFF.

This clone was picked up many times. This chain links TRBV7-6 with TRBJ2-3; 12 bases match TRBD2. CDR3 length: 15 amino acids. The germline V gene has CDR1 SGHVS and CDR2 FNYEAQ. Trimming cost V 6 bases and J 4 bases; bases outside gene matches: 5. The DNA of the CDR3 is TGTGCCAGCAGTCTGACTAGCGGGAGCCCAGATACGCAGTATTTT. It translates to CASSLTSGSPDTQYF.

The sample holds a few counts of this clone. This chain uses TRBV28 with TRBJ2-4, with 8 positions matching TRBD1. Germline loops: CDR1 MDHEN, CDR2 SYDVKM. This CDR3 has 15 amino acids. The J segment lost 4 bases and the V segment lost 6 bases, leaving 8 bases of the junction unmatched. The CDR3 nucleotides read TGTGCCAGCAGCGGGACCGGACAGGGAAAAAACATTCAGTACTTC. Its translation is CASSGTGQGKNIQYF.

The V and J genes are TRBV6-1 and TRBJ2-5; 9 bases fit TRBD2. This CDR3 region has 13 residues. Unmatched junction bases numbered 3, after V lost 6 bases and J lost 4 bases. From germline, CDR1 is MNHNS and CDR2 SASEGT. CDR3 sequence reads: CASRPAGGETQYF. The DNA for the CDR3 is TGTGCCAGCAGGCCAGCGGGGGGAGAGACCCAGTACTTC.

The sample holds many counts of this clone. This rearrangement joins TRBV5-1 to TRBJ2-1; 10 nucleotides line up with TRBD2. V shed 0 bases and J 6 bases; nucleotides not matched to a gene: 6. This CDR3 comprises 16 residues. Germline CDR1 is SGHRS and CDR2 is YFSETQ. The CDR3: CASSLAPTSGVNEQFF. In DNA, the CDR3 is TGCGCCAGCAGCTTGGCCCCCACTAGCGGGGTCAATGAGCAGTTCTTC. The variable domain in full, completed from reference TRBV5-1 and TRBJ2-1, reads KAGVTQTPRYLIKTRGQQVTLSCSPISGHRSVSWYQQTPGQGLQFLFEYFSETQRNKGNFPGRFSGRQFSNSRSEMNVSTLELGDSALYLCASSLAPTSGVNEQFFGPGTRLTVL.

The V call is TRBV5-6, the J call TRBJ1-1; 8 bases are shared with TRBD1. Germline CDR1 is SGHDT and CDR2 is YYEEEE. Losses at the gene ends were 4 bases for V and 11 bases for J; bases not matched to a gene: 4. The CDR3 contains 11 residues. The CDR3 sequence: CASSVDREAFF. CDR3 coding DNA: TGTGCCAGCAGCGTGGACAGGGAGGCTTTCTTT.

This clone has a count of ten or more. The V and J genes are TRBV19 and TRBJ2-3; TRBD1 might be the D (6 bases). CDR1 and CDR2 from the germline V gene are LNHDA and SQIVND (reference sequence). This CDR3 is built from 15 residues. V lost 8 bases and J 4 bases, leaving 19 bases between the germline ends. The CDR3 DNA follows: TGTGCCAGTGGCCGGACAGCCCCGAGGGCAGATACGCAGTATTTT. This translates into CASGRTAPRADTQYF.

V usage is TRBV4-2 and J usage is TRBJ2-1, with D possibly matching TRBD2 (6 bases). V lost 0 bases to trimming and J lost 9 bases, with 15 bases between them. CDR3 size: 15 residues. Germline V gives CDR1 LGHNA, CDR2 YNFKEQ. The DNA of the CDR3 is TGTGCCAGCAGCCAAGATGCGGGAAGTGTCGGTGAGCAGTTCTTC. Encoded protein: CASSQDAGSVGEQFF.

For the CDR3, the DNA is TGTGCCAGCAGTTCCGGTCGGAATGAGCAGTTCTTC. Translation gives CASSSGRNEQFF. The rearrangement uses TRBV28 and TRBJ2-1; the D is unclear. V gave up 4 bases and J gave up 7 bases, with 8 bases separating them. CDR1 and CDR2 (germline): MDHEN, SYDVKM. This CDR3 contains 12 residues.

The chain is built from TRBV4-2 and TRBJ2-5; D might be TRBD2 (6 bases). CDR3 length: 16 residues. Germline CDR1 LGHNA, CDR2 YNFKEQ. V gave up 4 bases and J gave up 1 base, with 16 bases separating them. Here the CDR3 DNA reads TGTGCCAGCAGCCGAGAGGGAGGACTGTCCCAAGAGACCCAGTACTTC. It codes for CASSREGGLSQETQYF.

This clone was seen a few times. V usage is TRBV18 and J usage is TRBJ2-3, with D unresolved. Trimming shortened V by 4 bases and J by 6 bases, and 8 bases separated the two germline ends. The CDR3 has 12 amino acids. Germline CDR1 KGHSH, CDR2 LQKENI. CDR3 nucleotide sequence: TGTGCCAGCTCACGGGCGAAGGATACGCAGTATTTT. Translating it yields CASSRAKDTQYF.

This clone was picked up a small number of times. The CDR3, as DNA: TGCGCCAGCAGTGCGGGACAGACTTACAATGAGCAGTTCTTC. It is translated as CASSAGQTYNEQFF. V gene TRBV4-3 combines with J gene TRBJ2-1, with D possibly matching TRBD1 (7 bases). The CDR3 covers 14 residues. Germline CDR1 is LGHNA and CDR2 is YSLEER. Trimming took 6 bases from V and 4 from J, leaving 13 bases between them.